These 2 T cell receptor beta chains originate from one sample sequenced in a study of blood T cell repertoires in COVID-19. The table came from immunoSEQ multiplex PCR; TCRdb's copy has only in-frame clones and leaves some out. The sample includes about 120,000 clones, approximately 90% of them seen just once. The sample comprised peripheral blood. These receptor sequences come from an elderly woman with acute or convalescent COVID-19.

CDR3 coding DNA: TGTGCCAGCAGCTCTACCACATCAGGGGGCTACACCTTC. It encodes CASSSTTSGGYTF. V gene TRBV6-5 combines with J gene TRBJ1-2; a weak D match, TRBD1 (5 bases). CDR3 size: 13 residues. Germline V gene data show CDR1 as MNHEY and CDR2 as SVGAGI. V dropped 6 bases and J dropped 8 bases, with 16 bases sitting between them.

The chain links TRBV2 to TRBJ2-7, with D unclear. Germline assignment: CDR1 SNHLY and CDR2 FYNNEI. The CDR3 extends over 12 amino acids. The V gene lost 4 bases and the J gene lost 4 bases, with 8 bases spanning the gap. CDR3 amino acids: CASSAGWYEQYF. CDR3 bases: TGTGCCAGCAGTGCCGGTTGGTACGAGCAGTACTTC. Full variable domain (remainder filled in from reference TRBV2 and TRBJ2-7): EPEVTQTPSHQVTQMGQEVILRCVPISNHLYFYWYRQILGQKVEFLVSFYNNEISEKSEIFDDQFSVERPDGSNFTLKIRSTKLEDSAMYFCASSAGWYEQYFGPGTRLTVT.